The 27 T cell receptor beta chains reported below all come from one sample, sequenced in a study of tumor and adjacent non-tumor tissue in lung cancer. The template was RNA from unsorted bulk tissue. This non-tumor lung sample came from over 3 cm beyond the tumor edge. TCRbeta libraries were built with three rounds of nested PCR, modified from ARM-PCR. TCRdb passed the multiplex PCR reads through MiXCR, listing each CDR3 protein once. This table holds tens of thousands of distinct CDR3 sequences, roughly 75% found once. Sequencing input: distant non-tumor lung tissue. Receptors were obtained from a woman aged 45-60 years with non-small cell lung cancer.

The chain is built from TRBV28 and TRBJ2-7, with D maybe TRBD1 (6 bases). Trimming left V 6 bases short and J 1 base short, with 28 bases between. Germline V lookup: CDR1 MDHEN, CDR2 SYDVKM. The CDR3 runs 19 residues. CDR3 sequence: CASSQGTGTHRSSSYEQYF. The CDR3 DNA sequence: TGTGCCAGCAGCCAGGGGACCGGGACGCACCGCTCCTCATCCTACGAGCAGTACTTC.

Points on this clonotype: This may come from a read error, since a much larger clone is one base off. The chain carries TRBV20-1 and TRBJ1-5, with a possible D match to TRBD1 (5 bases). Per germline, CDR1 DFQATT and CDR2 SNEGSKA (reference sequence). V lost 3 bases and J lost 5, with 14 bases in between. The CDR3 has 14 amino acids. The CDR3, as DNA: TGCAGTGCTAGTCGTTGGGACGATTATCAGCCCCAGCATTTT. This sequence encodes CSASRWDDYQPQHF.

The sample holds one count of this clonotype. This likely comes from a read error, as the CDR3 has no conserved phenylalanine or tryptophan at its end. The rearrangement links TRBV4-1 to TRBJ1-1; tentatively, D is TRBD1 (5 bases). Germline CDR1 is MGHRA and CDR2 is YSYEKL. The CDR3 covers 14 residues. The CDR3 spells CVSSQSGPGTEAFY. The CDR3 nucleotides are TGCGTCAGCAGCCAATCGGGGCCAGGGACTGAAGCTTTCTAT.

Worth noting for this clonotype: This could be a read error, since a much larger clone is one nucleotide away. The chain is built from TRBV20-1 and TRBJ1-1; tentative D call: TRBD1 (5 bases). The germline gives CDR1 DFQATT, CDR2 SNEGSKA (reference sequence). The CDR3 is 15 amino acids. The CDR3 loop reads CSAIMGGSMNTETFF. The DNA for the CDR3 is TGCAGTGCTATAATGGGGGGGTCCATGAACACTGAAACTTTCTTT.

In this sample, this clonotype turned up once. It is likely a read error, because the conserved phenylalanine at the end of the CDR3 is missing. The CDR3 sequence is CASSGRVGNTEAFH. In nucleotides, the CDR3 is TGTGCCAGCAGTGGCCGAGTTGGGAACACTGAAGCTTTCCAT. The rearrangement joins TRBV6-5 to TRBJ1-1, with no clear D. Looked up from germline, CDR1 is MNHEY and CDR2 is SVGAGI. The V gene lost 5 bases and the J gene lost 1 base, with 11 bases spanning the gap. CDR3 length: 14 residues.

This clonotype was counted at least ten times. CDR3 sequence (DNA): TGTGCCAGCATCCATGGCTATGGCTACACCTTC. Encoded protein: CASIHGYGYTF. The chain joins TRBV6-6 to TRBJ1-2; D gene ambiguous. CDR1 is MNHNY, CDR2 SVGAGI, per germline (reference sequence). The CDR3 length is 11 residues. V gave up 7 bases and J gave up 4 bases, with 7 bases separating them.

About this clonotype itself: Relative to the germline gene, one junction end is altered; a read error may explain this. This chain links TRBV12-3 or TRBV12-4 with TRBJ2-1; 13 nucleotides match TRBD2. CDR3 size: 16 residues. DNA for the CDR3: TGCGCCTGCAGGAGGGATAGGACTAGCGGGAGAGGTGAGCAGTTCTTC. It yields the protein CACRRDRTSGRGEQFF.

With respect to this clonotype: An end of the junction does not agree with germline; a read error may underlie this. This sequence joins TRBV6-6 and TRBJ1-2; 10 nucleotides align to TRBD1. Looked up from germline, CDR1 is MNHNY and CDR2 is SVGAGI (reference sequence). CDR3 size: 15 residues. CDR3 in amino acids: CASSDRATGGYGYTF. CDR3 nucleotides: TGTGCCAGCAGTGACCGGGCGACAGGGGGCTATGGCTACACCTTT.

About this clonotype itself: A much larger clone sits a single nucleotide away, making a read error possible. DNA of the CDR3: TGCGCCAGCAGCTTGACTTCAAGGCAGAATCTGGGCGAGCAGTACTTC. It encodes CASSLTSRQNLGEQYF. The gene calls are TRBV5-1 and TRBJ2-7; D remains ambiguous. The CDR3 covers 16 residues. V lost 1 base, J lost 6 bases, and 20 bases lay in between. CDR1 and CDR2 (germline): SGHRS, YFSETQ. The complete variable domain, with remaining parts taken from reference TRBV5-1 and TRBJ2-7, reads KAGVTQTPRYLIKTRGQQVTLSCSPISGHRSVSWYQQTPGQGLQFLFEYFSETQRNKGNFPGRFSGRQFSNSRSEMNVSTLELGDSALYLCASSLTSRQNLGEQYFGPGTRLTVT.

In the case of this clonotype: This sequence may be a read error, since a much larger clone differs from it by one base. The J gene is TRBJ2-3, the V gene TRBV4-3; TRBD2 aligns across 9 bases. Trimming took 0 bases from V and 6 from J; bases not matched to a gene: 10. The CDR3 consists of 17 residues. The germline V gene has CDR1 LGHNA and CDR2 YSLEER. DNA for the CDR3: TGCGCCAGCAGCCAAGAACTTGGTAGCGGGAGAGGGGATACGCAGTATTTT. Translating it yields CASSQELGSGRGDTQYF.

A word on this clonotype: A read error may account for a junction end that differs from germline. The V and J genes are TRBV29-1 and TRBJ1-2; D may be TRBD1 (5 bases). This CDR3 comprises 12 residues. Per the germline V gene, CDR1 is SQVTM and CDR2 is ANQGSEA. The CDR3 region is CNVSGGVTGYTF. CDR3 nucleotides: TGCAACGTTAGTGGGGGGGTGACGGGCTACACCTTC.

With regard to this clonotype: The junction and the germline gene differ at one end; a read error may be behind it. The chain has TRBV6-1 and TRBJ1-5; D might be TRBD1 (6 bases). The CDR3 is made up of 14 amino acids. Germline V gives CDR1 MNHNS, CDR2 SASEGT. DNA of the CDR3: TGTGCTAGCAGTACTAAGTACAGGGATCAGCCCCAGCATTTC. This codes for CASSTKYRDQPQHF.

By sample share, this clonotype is medium-sized (0.01 to 0.1%). This chain joins TRBV6-1 and TRBJ2-1, with a weak D call TRBD2 (7 bases). The CDR3 runs 14 residues. Germline V gives CDR1 MNHNS, CDR2 SASEGT. V was cut by 6 bases and J by 6 bases, with 15 bases left in between. The CDR3 protein is CASSAAGAINEQFF. DNA for the CDR3: TGTGCCAGCAGCGCCGCGGGGGCTATCAATGAGCAGTTCTTC.

This clonotype has a handful of counts. A read error may explain this, as a much larger clone is one base away. The chain links TRBV12-3 or TRBV12-4 to TRBJ1-5; D gene uncertain. V shed 5 bases and J shed 5 bases, with 16 bases lying between them. The CDR3 has 15 amino acids. CDR3 residues: CASSHRGHGDQPQHF. The CDR3 bases are TGTGCCAGCAGTCACCGAGGTCATGGGGATCAGCCCCAGCATTTT.

This clonotype was counted at least ten times. The rearrangement links TRBV29-1 to TRBJ2-7; 8 positions agree with TRBD1. Germline values: CDR1 SQVTM, CDR2 ANQGSEA. This CDR3 has 14 amino acids. Trimming at V came to 6 bases and at J to 0 bases, leaving 7 bases not matched to a gene. The CDR3 DNA is TGCAGCGTAGGACCAGGGGGCAGCTCCTACGAGCAGTACTTC. Translation gives CSVGPGGSSYEQYF.

Comments on this clonotype: A much larger clone lies a single base off, so this may be a read error. The chain is built from TRBV6-1 and TRBJ1-2, with D unresolved. CDR1 is MNHNS, CDR2 SASEGT, per germline. This CDR3 is built from 15 residues. Trimming removed 8 bases from V and 2 bases from J, with 18 bases in between. This CDR3 is CASAVSPTENYGYTF. Written as DNA, the CDR3 is TGTGCCAGCGCCGTCTCCCCAACAGAAAACTATGGCTACACCTTC.

Concerning this clonotype itself: Compared with germline, one end of the junction differs, possibly owing to a read error. The CDR3 DNA sequence: TGTGCCAGCAGCTTGGAACTAGAGGGAGGAAGAGATACACAGTGTTTT. Its protein product is CASSLELEGGRDTQCF. The V call is TRBV5-5, the J call TRBJ2-3, with TRBD2 as a possible D gene (6 bases). The CDR3 is 16 amino acids. The germline V gene has CDR1 SGHKS and CDR2 YYEKEE (reference sequence).

This clonotype occurred many times. J is TRBJ1-2 and V is TRBV6-6, with 9 bases that match TRBD1. Germline trimming cut 5 bases from V and 5 bases from J; bases unmatched to any gene: 3. This CDR3 contains 13 residues. Germline V gene sequence: CDR1 MNHNY, CDR2 SVGAGI (reference sequence). The CDR3 spells CASSDGQGYGYTF. The CDR3 bases are TGTGCCAGCAGTGACGGACAGGGGTATGGCTACACCTTC.

With regard to this clonotype: At one of its ends the junction is not consistent with the germline gene, which may arise from a read error. The chain has TRBV24-1 and TRBJ1-2; a weak D match, TRBD1 (5 bases). The CDR3 sequence is 15 residues long. Looked up from germline, CDR1 is KGHDR and CDR2 is SFDVKD. The DNA of the CDR3 is TGTGCCACCGGTGATACCGGGACTGCCAGCGTGGGCTACACCTTC. This encodes CATGDTGTASVGYTF.

About this clonotype itself: No conserved phenylalanine or tryptophan ends this CDR3, so it is likely a read error. The chain employs TRBV11-3 and TRBJ1-1; no firm D call. Germline V gives CDR1 SGHNT, CDR2 YENEEA. The CDR3 loop spans 13 amino acids. CDR3 DNA: TGTGCCAGCGCACTCGAGGCGAACATTGAAGCTTTCTCT. Translating gives CASALEANIEAFS.

As to this clonotype: One end of the junction is discordant with germline, which a read error may explain. V is TRBV28 and J is TRBJ1-1; 8 positions match TRBD1. The germline V gene encodes CDR1 MDHEN and CDR2 SYDVKM. The CDR3 length is 15 residues. CDR3 DNA: TGTGCCAGCGGTTTAATCCGGGACAGGCGCATCGGGACTTTCTTT. Translated, it gives CASGLIRDRRIGTFF.

The gene calls are TRBV6-2 or TRBV6-3 and TRBJ1-2; TRBD1 aligns across 9 bases. J gave up 8 bases and V 10 bases, and 14 bases lay outside the gene matches. Germline CDR1 reads MNHEY; CDR2 reads SVGEGT. The length of the CDR3 is 14 residues. The CDR3 nucleotides are TGTGCCATCAACCGCGGACAGGGGCAGGACGGCTACACCTTC. Its protein product is CAINRGQGQDGYTF.

About this clonotype itself: This could be a read error, since a much larger clone is one nucleotide away. J is TRBJ2-6 and V is TRBV7-8; D is unresolved. The V gene's germline CDR1 is SGHVS and CDR2 FQNEAQ. The CDR3 extends over 13 amino acids. The CDR3 loop is CASTLAGANVLTF. Written as DNA, the CDR3 is TGTGCCAGCACCTTAGCTGGGGCCAACGTCCTGACTTTC.

A note on this clonotype: A read error may explain this, as a much larger clone is one base away. This rearrangement joins TRBV12-3 or TRBV12-4 to TRBJ2-5; D gene ambiguous. The CDR3 runs to 14 residues. V shed 6 bases and J shed 2 bases, with 13 bases lying between them. CDR3 loop: CASRFGLQQETQYF. CDR3 bases: TGTGCCAGCAGATTTGGGCTCCAACAAGAGACCCAGTACTTC.

The CDR3 here is CASSYRLAHEQFF. CDR3 DNA: TGTGCCAGCAGTTACCGACTAGCCCATGAGCAGTTCTTC. The V call is TRBV7-8, the J call TRBJ2-1, with TRBD2 identical over 7 bases. The CDR3 sequence is 13 residues long. The V and J ends lost 6 bases and 8 bases, in that order; junction bases with no gene match: 7. Germline V CDR1 and CDR2: SGHVS, FQNEAQ.

Many counts were recorded for this clonotype. The CDR3 carries no conserved terminal phenylalanine or tryptophan, so it likely arises from a read error. The chain links TRBV11-2 to TRBJ2-7, with no clear D. CDR1 is SGHAT, CDR2 FQNNGV, per germline. This CDR3 contains 13 residues. Trimming stripped 0 bases from V and 6 bases from J, with 9 bases between. The CDR3 is CASSLEPGAEQYL. DNA for the CDR3: TGTGCCAGCAGCTTAGAGCCGGGCGCCGAGCAGTACCTC.

Points on this clonotype: The junction shows a germline mismatch at one end, possibly a read error. The chain couples TRBV29-1 to TRBJ2-7, with D unresolved. The germline gives CDR1 SQVTM, CDR2 ANQGSEA. The CDR3 consists of 13 residues. The CDR3 protein is CSVVSQNSYEQYF. DNA for the CDR3: TGCAGCGTTGTCAGTCAGAACTCCTACGAGCAATACTTC.